The 25 T cell receptor beta chains below come from one sample, sequenced in a study of T cells in Graves' hyperthyroidism and ophthalmopathy. Amplification yielded TCR beta CDR3 regions, with RNA transcripts as the source. During a first-round RT-PCR of the TCR CDR3, the HTBI primer set was used. TCRdb re-called the multiplex PCR reads with MiXCR, one entry per CDR3 protein. The data contain a few hundred thousand distinct CDR3 sequences, just under 25% of them singletons. Specimen: blood. The receptors come from a man aged 50-60 years with Graves' hyperthyroidism.

V and J are TRBV2 and TRBJ2-2, with D tentatively TRBD1 (6 bases). The germline V gene encodes CDR1 SNHLY and CDR2 FYNNEI. Trimming took 9 bases from V and 7 from J, leaving 15 bases between them. This CDR3 region has 13 residues. DNA of the CDR3: TGTGCCAGTGGGCAGGGGCGCGGCGGGGAGCTGTTTTTT. Its protein product is CASGQGRGGELFF.

In its sample, this clonotype was seen a few times. This rearrangement joins TRBV28 to TRBJ2-7; D is ambiguous. The CDR3 has 11 residues. Germline CDR1 reads MDHEN; CDR2 reads SYDVKM. Trimming shortened V by 2 bases and J by 5 bases, and 4 bases separated the two germline ends. CDR3 sequence reads: CASSLIHEQYF. The CDR3 region has the DNA TGTGCCAGCAGTTTAATCCACGAGCAGTACTTC.

This clonotype has a handful of counts. The V gene is TRBV3-1, the J gene TRBJ2-7; D is unclear. Deletions cut 1 base from V and 6 bases from J, with 7 bases between. In germline, CDR1 is LGHDT, CDR2 YNNKEL (reference sequence). The CDR3 is made up of 12 amino acids. The CDR3 loop reads CASSQVRSEQYF. The DNA for the CDR3 is TGTGCCAGCAGCCAAGTCCGTTCCGAGCAGTACTTC.

This clonotype was picked up a small number of times. A read error may explain this, as a much larger clone is one base away. The rearrangement joins TRBV29-1 to TRBJ2-3; no definite D call. The germline CDR1 and CDR2 sequences are SQVTM and ANQGSEA. The CDR3 covers 12 residues. V was clipped by 0 bases and J by 2 bases, with 3 bases between them. CDR3 protein: CSVEDLTDTQYF. In DNA, the CDR3 is TGCAGCGTTGAAGACCTCACAGATACGCAGTATTTT.

This clonotype was observed a few times. A read error may be the cause here, since a much bigger clone is one base away. The chain links TRBV27 to TRBJ2-7, with 11 bases matching TRBD1. The CDR3 contains 14 residues. CDR1 is MNHEY, CDR2 SMNVEV, per germline (reference sequence). CDR3 nucleotide sequence: TGTGCCGGCAGTGACGGGACAGGGGGGCACGAGCAGTACTTC. Translating gives CAGSDGTGGHEQYF.

The chain joins TRBV5-1 to TRBJ2-2, with 7 bases lining up with TRBD2. The length of the CDR3 is 15 residues. The germline V gene encodes CDR1 SGHRS and CDR2 YFSETQ. V shed 4 bases, J shed 5 bases, and the junction held 8 bases outside the gene matches. The CDR3: CASSHTREGTGELFF. The CDR3 coding sequence is TGCGCCAGCAGCCATACCAGGGAGGGGACCGGGGAGCTGTTTTTT.

A few counts support this clonotype. The chain recombines TRBV2 with TRBJ1-5, with a tentative D call TRBD1 (6 bases). The V gene lost 3 bases and the J gene lost 3 bases, with 21 bases spanning the gap. The CDR3 spans 18 residues. Germline V CDR1 and CDR2: SNHLY, FYNNEI. CDR3 region: CASSDSTRGAMTNQPQHF. CDR3 nucleotide sequence: TGTGCCAGCAGTGACTCTACCCGGGGGGCTATGACCAATCAGCCCCAGCATTTT. The full variable domain, rest sourced from reference TRBV2 and TRBJ1-5, is EPEVTQTPSHQVTQMGQEVILRCVPISNHLYFYWYRQILGQKVEFLVSFYNNEISEKSEIFDDQFSVERPDGSNFTLKIRSTKLEDSAMYFCASSDSTRGAMTNQPQHFGDGTRLSIL.

The chain's CDR3 is CASSKIYEQYF. The CDR3 DNA reads TGTGCCAGCAGCAAGATCTACGAGCAGTACTTC. V is TRBV28 and J is TRBJ2-7; D is undetermined. The V gene lost 6 bases and the J gene lost 3 bases, with 6 bases spanning the gap. CDR1 and CDR2 (germline): MDHEN, SYDVKM. The CDR3 sequence is 11 residues long.

This clonotype has ten or more counts. The V call is TRBV3-1, the J call TRBJ1-5; D unclear. V was pared by 4 bases and J by 7 bases, with 17 bases between. CDR3 size: 15 residues. Germline V gene sequence: CDR1 LGHDT, CDR2 YNNKEL (reference sequence). As DNA, the CDR3 is TGTGCCAGCAGCCCTACCATAAGCGGGTGGCAGCCCCAGCATTTT. Protein: CASSPTISGWQPQHF.

The chain joins TRBV18 to TRBJ1-1; D is undetermined. V lost 6 bases, J lost 5 bases, and 13 bases lay in between. This CDR3 contains 13 residues. In germline, CDR1 is KGHSH, CDR2 LQKENI. This chain's CDR3 is CASSQRDGTEAFF. DNA for the CDR3: TGTGCCAGCTCTCAAAGGGATGGGACTGAAGCTTTCTTT.

V is TRBV11-2 and J is TRBJ2-5, with D maybe TRBD2 (6 bases). Per the germline V gene, CDR1 is SGHAT and CDR2 is FQNNGV. V shed 5 bases and J shed 5 bases, with 21 bases lying between them. The CDR3 covers 16 residues. DNA of the CDR3: TGTGCCAGCAGCGCCCCGTGGAGGGTGGCAGGGGAGACCCAGTACTTC. It codes for CASSAPWRVAGETQYF.

This clonotype was observed a single time. The chain joins TRBV5-1 to TRBJ2-1; unclear D gene. V shed 4 bases and J shed 2 bases, with 10 bases lying between them. The CDR3 is 14 amino acids. In germline, CDR1 is SGHRS, CDR2 YFSETQ. The CDR3 is CASSGVGPYNEQFF. For the CDR3, the DNA is TGCGCCAGCAGCGGGGTGGGCCCCTACAATGAGCAGTTCTTC.

This chain uses TRBV20-1 with TRBJ2-1; TRBD2 might be the D (5 bases). Germline V gene lookup returns CDR1 DFQATT and CDR2 SNEGSKA (reference sequence). With 3 bases removed from V and 2 bases from J, the gap between germline ends came to 5 bases. The CDR3 runs 12 residues. CDR3 loop: CSASGTYNEQFF. DNA of the CDR3: TGCAGTGCTAGCGGGACCTACAATGAGCAGTTCTTC.

The gene calls are TRBV15 and TRBJ2-5; D may match TRBD1 or TRBD2 (5 bases each). Trimming removed 0 bases at V and 1 base at J, with 15 bases between. This CDR3 is built from 17 residues. CDR1 and CDR2 (germline): LNHNV, YYDKDF (reference sequence). The DNA for the CDR3 is TGTGCCACCAGCAGAGATTTACCCCGGGGCCCCCAAGAGACCCAGTACTTC. The encoded protein is CATSRDLPRGPQETQYF.

This clonotype was observed many times. The chain employs TRBV12-5 and TRBJ2-1, with 13 bases identical to TRBD2. There are 16 residues in the CDR3. The J segment lost 6 bases and the V segment lost 4 bases, leaving 6 bases of the junction unmatched. CDR1 is LGHNT, CDR2 FRNRAP, per germline. CDR3 sequence: CASGYRGTSGINEQFF. In DNA form, the CDR3 reads TGTGCTAGTGGTTACCGCGGGACTAGCGGGATCAATGAGCAGTTCTTC.

This clonotype was found many times. One junction end does not reproduce the germline sequence, and a read error may be involved. This rearrangement joins TRBV5-1 to TRBJ2-3; possibly TRBD1 for D (6 bases). The CDR3 contains 15 residues. The germline gives CDR1 SGHRS, CDR2 YFSETQ. The CDR3, as DNA: TGTGCCAGCAGCTTAGCTGGGGGCAGCACAGATACGCAGTATTTT. It codes for CASSLAGGSTDTQYF.

This clonotype was seen many times. The chain carries TRBV7-3 and TRBJ2-7; perhaps TRBD1 as D (5 bases). CDR3 length equals 14 residues. Germline assignment: CDR1 SGHTA and CDR2 FQGTGA. Trimming cost V 0 bases and J 5 bases, with 11 bases left between them. CDR3 protein: CASSLTGPSDEQYF. In DNA, the CDR3 is TGTGCCAGCAGCTTAACGGGGCCGAGCGACGAGCAGTACTTC. The variable domain in full, with the rest retrieved from reference TRBV7-3 and TRBJ2-7, is GAGVSQTPSNKVTEKGKYVELRCDPISGHTALYWYRQSLGQGPEFLIYFQGTGAADDSGLPNDRFFAVRPEGSVSTLKIQRTERGDSAVYLCASSLTGPSDEQYFGPGTRLTVT.

The genes are TRBV27 and TRBJ2-5, with 9 nucleotides matching TRBD2. The junction had 11 bases not matched to a gene; V was cut back by 8 bases and J by 1 base. Germline V gene lookup returns CDR1 MNHEY and CDR2 SMNVEV (reference sequence). This CDR3 has 16 residues. The CDR3 here is CASAGRAGGIQETQYF. The CDR3 region has the DNA TGTGCCAGCGCGGGCCGGGCGGGAGGGATCCAAGAGACCCAGTACTTC.

V gene TRBV7-2 combines with J gene TRBJ2-7; D not certain. The V end was cut by 5 bases, the J end by 6 bases, with 14 bases between. CDR1 SGHTA and CDR2 FQGNSA come from the germline V gene. CDR3 length: 13 amino acids. The CDR3 DNA follows: TGTGCCAGCAGCCAGGAATATACCTGCGAGCAGTACTTC. Encoded protein: CASSQEYTCEQYF.

This clonotype was counted between two and nine times. The gene calls are TRBV6-1 and TRBJ2-3, with 8 positions matching TRBD2. V gave up 6 bases and J gave up 3 bases; unmatched junction bases: 8. CDR1 MNHNS and CDR2 SASEGT come from the germline V gene. The CDR3 length is 15 residues. The DNA for the CDR3 is TGTGCCAGCAGCCTGCCTGGCGGGAGGACAGATACGCAGTATTTT. Translation: CASSLPGGRTDTQYF.

This sequence joins TRBV6-2 or TRBV6-3 and TRBJ1-2; D call uncertain. The germline V gene has CDR1 MNHEY and CDR2 SVGEGT. Trimming left V 2 bases short and J 4 bases short, with 8 bases between. This CDR3 has 13 residues. CDR3 residues: CASSYQEAYGYTF. DNA of the CDR3: TGTGCCAGCAGTTACCAGGAGGCCTATGGCTACACCTTC.

CDR3 loop: CASSRGGPTSSYEQYF. The CDR3 nucleotides read TGTGCCAGCAGCCGAGGGGGACCGACGAGCTCCTACGAGCAGTACTTC. V usage is TRBV12-3 or TRBV12-4 and J usage is TRBJ2-7; D may be TRBD1 (6 bases). The CDR3 is 16 amino acids. V shed 6 bases and J shed 0 bases, with 18 bases lying between them.

In this sample, this clonotype turned up many times. This rearrangement joins TRBV11-3 to TRBJ1-1; TRBD1 matches at 8 bases. CDR3 size: 15 residues. Germline V gene lookup returns CDR1 SGHNT and CDR2 YENEEA. V trimming: 7 bases; J trimming: 6 bases; junction bases outside the gene matches: 13. The CDR3 spells CASTPSRQGAPEAFF. CDR3 DNA: TGTGCCAGCACCCCATCCCGTCAGGGGGCGCCTGAAGCTTTCTTT.

In this sample, this clonotype turned up many times. The genes are TRBV12-3 or TRBV12-4 and TRBJ2-7; 8 bases are a match to TRBD2. J gave up 6 bases and V 1 base, and 2 bases lay outside the gene matches. The CDR3 spans 13 residues. Here the CDR3 DNA reads TGTGCCAGCAGTTTAGGGACTAGCAGCGAGCAGTACTTC. It is translated as CASSLGTSSEQYF.

This clonotype turned up a few times. The gene calls are TRBV7-3 and TRBJ2-1, with 7 bases lining up with TRBD2. Germline values: CDR1 SGHTA, CDR2 FQGTGA. The trim removed 2 bases at V and 7 bases at J, leaving 8 bases unmatched. The CDR3 has 15 residues. DNA of the CDR3: TGTGCCAGCAGCTTAGCGGCGGGAGCTTCGAATGAGCAGTTCTTC. As protein: CASSLAAGASNEQFF.